These 25 T cell receptor beta chains were sequenced from one sample in a study of T-cell memory formation after mild COVID-19. Via MiXCR, TCRdb re-called the 5' RACE reads, giving one row per CDR3 protein. The sample has some 62,000 distinct CDR3 sequences; about 9.4% are singletons. What was sequenced was PBMCs or a T cell subset sorted from them (not recorded which). Receptors originate from a man between 18 and 35 years old who had mild COVID-19 (a few samples of this study predate the infection). Cell type and time point are not known.

The rearrangement joins TRBV20-1 to TRBJ2-7; TRBD1 matches at 7 bases. The CDR3 runs 13 residues. Trimming took 6 bases from V and 6 from J; bases not matched to a gene: 11. The V gene's germline CDR1 is DFQATT and CDR2 SNEGSKA (reference sequence). For the CDR3, the DNA is TGCAGTGCCCCGAGACAGGGTCTCGTCGAGCAGTACGTC. Translated: CSAPRQGLVEQYV.

This clonotype was seen many times. The genes are TRBV20-1 and TRBJ2-3; D remains ambiguous. The CDR3 is made up of 11 amino acids. Trimming stripped 8 bases from V and 3 bases from J, with 9 bases between. Germline V gives CDR1 DFQATT, CDR2 SNEGSKA (reference sequence). CDR3 nucleotides: TGCAGTTGCCGGCCGACAGATACGCAGTATTTT. Protein sequence: CSCRPTDTQYF.

A few counts support this clonotype. The chain carries TRBV4-1 and TRBJ1-1; 7 bases are shared with TRBD1. In germline, CDR1 is MGHRA, CDR2 YSYEKL. The junction had 16 bases not matched to a gene; V was cut back by 4 bases and J by 11 bases. The CDR3 contains 15 residues. In DNA form, the CDR3 reads TGCGCCAGCAGCCCAGGGGGGCGAGGGCTTGAATTGGCTTTCTTT. Protein: CASSPGGRGLELAFF.

This clonotype was found a few times. The chain links TRBV7-9 to TRBJ1-2, with unresolved D. With 1 base removed from V and 2 bases from J, the gap between germline ends came to 8 bases. CDR3 length: 14 amino acids. The germline V gene has CDR1 SEHNR and CDR2 FQNEAQ (reference sequence). The CDR3 sequence: CASSLVGANYGYTF. In DNA, the CDR3 is TGTGCCAGCAGCTTAGTGGGAGCCAACTATGGCTACACCTTC. The entire variable domain, with the rest obtained from reference TRBV7-9 and TRBJ1-2, is as follows: DTGVSQNPRHKITKRGQNVTFRCDPISEHNRLYWYRQTLGQGPEFLTYFQNEAQLEKSRLLSDRFSAERPKGSFSTLEIQRTEQGDSAMYLCASSLVGANYGYTFGSGTRLTVV.

This clonotype has only a few counts. The CDR3 region is CSASDRRSTDTQYF. The DNA for the CDR3 is TGCAGTGCCTCGGACCGGAGAAGCACAGATACGCAGTATTTT. The rearrangement joins TRBV20-1 to TRBJ2-3, with D hard to call. Germline CDR1 is DFQATT and CDR2 is SNEGSKA (reference sequence). Trimming left V 6 bases short and J 0 bases short, with 13 bases between. This CDR3 comprises 14 residues.

This chain uses TRBV5-5 with TRBJ1-1, with D unresolved. V lost 4 bases to trimming and J lost 8 bases, with 18 bases between them. The germline CDR1 and CDR2 sequences are SGHKS and YYEKEE (reference sequence). The CDR3 sequence is 14 residues long. In nucleotides, the CDR3 is TGTGCCAGCAGCCTTCCCCGAGGAGCCGAAGAAGCTTTCTTT. This translates into CASSLPRGAEEAFF.

The rearrangement links TRBV12-3 or TRBV12-4 to TRBJ1-2; D possibly corresponds to TRBD1 (5 bases). CDR3 length equals 14 residues. Trimming removed 3 bases from V and 2 bases from J, with 10 bases in between. CDR3 region: CASSLAGRNYGYTF. The CDR3 DNA sequence: TGTGCCAGCAGTTTGGCAGGGCGGAACTATGGCTACACCTTC.

This clonotype was picked up a small number of times. The V call is TRBV7-2, the J call TRBJ2-3; D uncertain. Germline CDR1 SGHTA, CDR2 FQGNSA. V was cut by 5 bases and J by 6 bases, with 15 bases left in between. This CDR3 spans 14 amino acids. DNA of the CDR3: TGTGCCAGCAGCCCCGTCGATTGGGCGGATACGCAGTATTTT. Translated: CASSPVDWADTQYF.

The chain uses TRBV6-2 or TRBV6-3 and TRBJ2-3; D is perhaps TRBD1 (5 bases). The CDR3 runs to 13 residues. CDR1 and CDR2 (germline): MNHEY, SVGEGT. Trimming shortened V by 5 bases and J by 3 bases, and 9 bases separated the two germline ends. CDR3 amino acids: CASSRQTTDTQYF. DNA of the CDR3: TGTGCCAGCAGTCGACAGACGACAGATACGCAGTATTTT.

This clonotype has a count of ten or more. This chain connects TRBV2 to TRBJ2-7; no clear D gene. V was pared by 10 bases and J by 0 bases, with 13 bases between. Looked up from germline, CDR1 is SNHLY and CDR2 is FYNNEI. The length of the CDR3 is 13 residues. CDR3 sequence (DNA): TGTGCCACTACCCTGACTGACTCCTACGAGCAGTACTTC. Its protein product is CATTLTDSYEQYF.

The chain combines TRBV12-3 or TRBV12-4 with TRBJ1-2; weak D call: TRBD1 (5 bases). The CDR3 sequence is 13 residues long. V lost 6 bases, J lost 7 bases, and 15 bases lay in between. This CDR3 is CASSITRQGGYTF. CDR3 sequence (DNA): TGTGCCAGCAGCATAACCCGTCAGGGTGGCTACACCTTC.

The rearrangement joins TRBV2 to TRBJ2-1; 8 bases are shared with TRBD2. CDR1 is SNHLY, CDR2 FYNNEI, per germline. The V gene end was trimmed by 2 bases and the J gene end by 4 bases; junction bases not matched to a gene: 7. This CDR3 spans 16 amino acids. The CDR3 protein is CASSESWASGYNEQFF. The CDR3 DNA reads as TGTGCCAGCAGTGAATCTTGGGCTAGCGGGTACAATGAGCAGTTCTTC.

The rearrangement links TRBV7-3 to TRBJ1-1, with D unclear. V was shortened by 8 bases and J by 3 bases, with 13 bases between the two germline ends. This CDR3 contains 13 residues. Germline V gene lookup returns CDR1 SGHTA and CDR2 FQGTGA. CDR3 nucleotides: TGTGCCAGCGGTGAGGCGGTCGACACTGAAGCTTTCTTT. Its translation: CASGEAVDTEAFF.

V is TRBV29-1 and J is TRBJ1-2; no firm D call. V lost 3 bases, J lost 6 bases, and 17 bases lay in between. The CDR3 is 14 residues long. Per germline, CDR1 SQVTM and CDR2 ANQGSEA. This CDR3 reads CSVDFVADPHGYTF. The DNA of the CDR3 is TGCAGCGTTGATTTTGTGGCAGACCCTCATGGCTACACCTTC.

This clonotype was recorded a few times. This sequence joins TRBV6-1 and TRBJ2-5; 9 nucleotides align to TRBD2. The CDR3 spans 16 residues. Germline CDR1 is MNHNS and CDR2 is SASEGT. With 4 bases clipped from V and 2 bases from J, the junction kept 8 bases outside the gene matches. The CDR3 DNA reads TGTGCCAGCAGTGGAGGGTCTCTAGCGGGGCAAGAGACCCAGTACTTC. As protein: CASSGGSLAGQETQYF.

The chain employs TRBV11-2 and TRBJ2-2; weak D call: TRBD2 (5 bases). The CDR3 consists of 15 residues. Germline V gene sequence: CDR1 SGHAT, CDR2 FQNNGV. With 6 bases removed from V and 0 bases from J, the gap between germline ends came to 11 bases. The CDR3 coding sequence is TGTGCCAGCAGACCACTGGGAGCGAACACCGGGGAGCTGTTTTTT. Its protein is CASRPLGANTGELFF.

This clonotype was recorded many times. The chain carries TRBV6-6 and TRBJ2-3, with TRBD2 matching 9 bases. The CDR3 is 15 residues long. V lost 2 bases and J lost 9; bases outside the gene matches: 9. Germline V gene sequence: CDR1 MNHNY, CDR2 SVGAGI (reference sequence). The CDR3 sequence is CASSYERGAPGTQYF. DNA for the CDR3: TGTGCCAGCAGTTACGAGCGGGGGGCACCCGGGACGCAGTATTTT.

V gene TRBV7-2 combines with J gene TRBJ1-1; 10 bases agree with TRBD1. J gave up 2 bases and V 4 bases, and 7 bases lay outside the gene matches. The CDR3 is 16 amino acids. CDR1 and CDR2 (germline): SGHTA, FQGNSA. The CDR3 spells CASSSRDRGYNTEAFF. The CDR3 nucleotides read TGTGCCAGCAGCTCCCGGGACAGGGGCTATAACACTGAAGCTTTCTTT.

This rearrangement joins TRBV12-3 or TRBV12-4 to TRBJ2-3, with no clear D. Trimming cost V 3 bases and J 2 bases, with 9 bases left between them. The CDR3 is made up of 14 amino acids. This chain's CDR3 is CASSLGGSTDTQYF. The CDR3 bases are TGTGCCAGCAGTTTGGGCGGATCCACAGATACGCAGTATTTT.

At least ten counts were recorded for this clonotype. The chain is built from TRBV5-1 and TRBJ2-3, with 9 bases aligning to TRBD2. CDR1 and CDR2 from the germline V gene are SGHRS and YFSETQ. Trimming at V came to 0 bases and at J to 2 bases, leaving 10 bases not matched to a gene. This CDR3 spans 18 amino acids. CDR3 residues: CASSLGLAGATLTDTQYF. As DNA, the CDR3 is TGCGCCAGCAGCTTGGGGTTAGCGGGGGCCACCCTCACAGATACGCAGTATTTT.

This clonotype was found many times. The gene calls are TRBV2 and TRBJ2-2; unclear D gene. V was trimmed by 8 bases and J by 3 bases, leaving 4 bases between them. Germline V gene lookup returns CDR1 SNHLY and CDR2 FYNNEI. The CDR3 covers 11 residues. The CDR3 DNA reads TGTGCCAGCTGGTACACCGGGGAGCTGTTTTTT. Amino acid sequence: CASWYTGELFF.

CDR3 residues: CASSPGTGHLGEQYF. For the CDR3, the DNA is TGTGCCAGCTCACCAGGGACGGGGCACCTTGGGGAGCAGTACTTC. The chain is built from TRBV18 and TRBJ2-7; the D gene could be TRBD1 or TRBD2 (5 bases each). There are 15 residues in the CDR3. V dropped 2 bases and J dropped 7 bases, with 18 bases sitting between them. Looked up from germline, CDR1 is KGHSH and CDR2 is LQKENI.

This clonotype was counted only a few times. The chain uses TRBV4-3 and TRBJ2-3; D is unresolved. Per germline, CDR1 LGHNA and CDR2 YSLEER. With 0 bases removed from V and 4 bases from J, the gap between germline ends came to 8 bases. The CDR3 totals 14 residues. The CDR3 reads CASSQDRPPDTQYF. Here the CDR3 DNA reads TGCGCCAGCAGCCAAGATCGGCCCCCAGATACGCAGTATTTT.

The sample holds many counts of this clonotype. The chain has TRBV7-2 and TRBJ2-5; D may be TRBD2 (5 bases). V was pared by 5 bases and J by 2 bases, with 12 bases between. Germline V CDR1 and CDR2: SGHTA, FQGNSA. The CDR3 runs to 14 residues. As DNA, the CDR3 is TGTGCCAGCAGCCAAAGTGGCGGGCAAGAGACCCAGTACTTC. Residues: CASSQSGGQETQYF.

This clonotype has just a few counts. The V call is TRBV4-1, the J call TRBJ2-7, with TRBD2 matching over 9 bases. V lost 1 base and J lost 2; bases outside the gene matches: 6. The CDR3 length is 16 residues. The V gene's germline CDR1 is MGHRA and CDR2 YSYEKL. The CDR3 region has the DNA TGCGCCAGCAGCCAAGTATGGATAGCGGGGGCCTACGAGCAGTACTTC. This translates into CASSQVWIAGAYEQYF.